The 25 T cell receptor beta chains below all came from one sample that was sequenced in a study of T-cell memory formation after mild COVID-19. TCRdb ran MiXCR on the 5' RACE reads and lists one entry per CDR3 protein. The table has 180,000 or so distinct CDR3 sequences, 9.5% to 13% seen once. Material for sequencing was PBMCs or a T cell subset sorted from them (not recorded which). Receptors were obtained from a man aged 18 to 30 who had mild COVID-19 (a few samples of this study predate the infection). Cell type and time point are not known.

V is TRBV3-1 and J is TRBJ1-2, with 8 bases matching TRBD1. The V gene's germline CDR1 is LGHDT and CDR2 YNNKEL (reference sequence). The CDR3 is made up of 14 amino acids. V shed 3 bases, J shed 2 bases, and the junction held 2 bases outside the gene matches. The CDR3 region has the DNA TGTGCCAGCAGCCATAGGACAGGGAACTATGGCTACACCTTC. Encoded protein: CASSHRTGNYGYTF.

This clonotype was detected ten times or more. V gene TRBV6-5 combines with J gene TRBJ1-6; D might be TRBD1 (5 bases). CDR1 MNHEY and CDR2 SVGAGI come from the germline V gene. The CDR3 runs to 13 residues. Trimming pared 6 bases from V and 4 bases from J, leaving 7 bases between. CDR3 nucleotide sequence: TGTGCCAGCAGGTGGGGGTATAATTCACCCCTCCACTTT. This encodes CASRWGYNSPLHF.

The chain couples TRBV5-1 to TRBJ1-2, with D possibly TRBD1 on 6 matching bases. The CDR3 is 14 residues long. V lost 5 bases and J lost 6, with 17 bases in between. Germline CDR1 SGHRS, CDR2 YFSETQ. This CDR3 reads CASRVGGQSDGYTF. In DNA, the CDR3 is TGCGCCAGCAGAGTAGGGGGTCAGTCAGATGGCTACACCTTC.

This clonotype was counted a few times. The chain has TRBV4-3 and TRBJ2-3; 9 positions match TRBD2. The CDR3 spans 17 residues. Germline CDR1 is LGHNA and CDR2 is YSLEER. V gave up 0 bases and J gave up 4 bases; unmatched junction bases: 8. The CDR3 DNA follows: TGCGCCAGCAGCCAAGATCGGGCGGGGGGGCTTCCAGATACGCAGTATTTT. It specifies CASSQDRAGGLPDTQYF.

This chain links TRBV18 with TRBJ1-3; D is possibly TRBD1 (5 bases). The germline V gene encodes CDR1 KGHSH and CDR2 LQKENI. The CDR3 runs to 15 residues. With 3 bases removed from V and 0 bases from J, the gap between germline ends came to 9 bases. CDR3 region: CASSPGTSSGNTIYF. CDR3 bases: TGTGCCAGCTCACCGGGGACCTCCTCTGGAAACACCATATATTTT.

This clonotype has a handful of counts. The chain combines TRBV29-1 with TRBJ1-5; D possibly corresponds to TRBD1 (6 bases). V was pared by 5 bases and J by 2 bases, with 10 bases between. The V gene's germline CDR1 is SQVTM and CDR2 ANQGSEA. The CDR3 has 13 residues. CDR3 nucleotide sequence: TGCAGCGTTAGGGGGAACGGCAATCAGCCCCAGCATTTT. Its protein product is CSVRGNGNQPQHF.

The V call is TRBV20-1, the J call TRBJ2-2; 9 bases are a match to TRBD2. The junction had 5 bases not matched to a gene; V was cut back by 2 bases and J by 4 bases. From germline, CDR1 is DFQATT and CDR2 SNEGSKA (reference sequence). The CDR3 contains 15 residues. The CDR3 region is CSARSGLAATGELFF. CDR3 DNA sequence: TGCAGTGCTAGATCGGGACTAGCAGCCACCGGGGAGCTGTTTTTT.

This chain uses TRBV2 with TRBJ1-1, with TRBD1 identical over 9 bases. Germline loops: CDR1 SNHLY, CDR2 FYNNEI. The V segment lost 2 bases and the J segment 5 bases; nucleotides outside the gene matches: 15. The CDR3 has 18 amino acids. The CDR3: CASSEWGGQGGRRTEAFF. The CDR3 DNA follows: TGTGCCAGCAGTGAATGGGGGGGACAGGGCGGCAGGCGGACTGAAGCTTTCTTT.

V and J are TRBV7-9 and TRBJ1-1, with D possibly being TRBD1 (6 bases). V shed 6 bases and J shed 6 bases, with 14 bases lying between them. Germline V CDR1 and CDR2: SEHNR, FQNEAQ (reference sequence). The CDR3 has 13 amino acids. CDR3 nucleotides: TGTGCCAGCAGATTTACAGGGACCGCTGAAGCTTTCTTT. Amino acids: CASRFTGTAEAFF.

This clonotype was counted many times. This sequence joins TRBV20-1 and TRBJ2-3; TRBD1 might be the D (5 bases). With 1 base removed from V and 1 base from J, the gap between germline ends came to 6 bases. CDR3 length: 13 residues. Germline V lookup: CDR1 DFQATT, CDR2 SNEGSKA (reference sequence). The CDR3 sequence: CSARVQGTDTQYF. As DNA, the CDR3 is TGCAGTGCTAGAGTACAGGGCACAGATACGCAGTATTTT.

This clonotype was seen many times. The gene calls are TRBV5-6 and TRBJ1-2, with 7 nucleotides matching TRBD1. Germline V gives CDR1 SGHDT, CDR2 YYEEEE. The junction had 4 bases not matched to a gene; V was cut back by 4 bases and J by 4 bases. The CDR3 runs 13 residues. The CDR3 nucleotides read TGTGCCAGCAGCACTCGGACAGGCTATGGCTACACCTTC. Protein product: CASSTRTGYGYTF.

This clonotype was observed at least ten times. V and J are TRBV27 and TRBJ1-6; no clear D. V lost 2 bases and J lost 7, with 9 bases in between. Per germline, CDR1 MNHEY and CDR2 SMNVEV (reference sequence). This CDR3 is built from 14 residues. The CDR3 nucleotides are TGTGCCAGCAGTTTAGACCCGACGAATTCACCCCTCCACTTT. Its translation: CASSLDPTNSPLHF.

The rearrangement uses TRBV2 and TRBJ2-5; D possibly corresponds to TRBD1 (5 bases). Germline V gene data show CDR1 as SNHLY and CDR2 as FYNNEI. The CDR3 covers 14 residues. The V end lost 4 bases, the J end lost 3 bases, and 12 bases lay between the germline ends. The DNA for the CDR3 is TGTGCCAGCAGTGCTGACAGAGGCGAAGAGACCCAGTACTTC. Translated, it gives CASSADRGEETQYF.

This clonotype was found a few times. The J gene is TRBJ2-3, the V gene TRBV5-1, with D perhaps matching TRBD1 or TRBD2 (5 bases each). The CDR3 spans 17 residues. The germline V gene encodes CDR1 SGHRS and CDR2 YFSETQ. The V and J ends lost 0 bases and 2 bases respectively, with 16 bases between them. The CDR3 sequence: CASSLAGADYTTDTQYF. CDR3 coding DNA: TGCGCCAGCAGCTTGGCCGGGGCAGACTATACCACAGATACGCAGTATTTT.

The rearrangement links TRBV12-3 or TRBV12-4 to TRBJ1-4, with 8 bases identical to TRBD1. The CDR3 runs to 14 residues. Trimming took 5 bases from V and 5 from J; bases not matched to a gene: 4. The CDR3 DNA follows: TGTGCCAGCAGTCCCCGGGACAGGAATGAAAAACTGTTTTTT. Its translation is CASSPRDRNEKLFF.

This clonotype was counted ten times or more. As DNA, the CDR3 is TGCGCCAGCAGCTCGGACCGACGACTAGCGGGGGGATTTTACAATGAGCAGTTCTTC. The encoded protein is CASSSDRRLAGGFYNEQFF. The chain uses TRBV5-1 and TRBJ2-1, with 13 bases aligning to TRBD2. The ends lost 3 bases at V and 4 bases at J; junction bases unmatched: 13. CDR1 and CDR2 from the germline V gene are SGHRS and YFSETQ. CDR3 length equals 19 residues.

This clonotype was counted a few times. The V and J genes are TRBV7-3 and TRBJ1-5; D unresolved. The CDR3 spans 13 residues. Germline V gene lookup returns CDR1 SGHTA and CDR2 FQGTGA. V lost 6 bases and J 3 bases, leaving 9 bases between the germline ends. The CDR3: CASSLNNNQPQHF. Here the CDR3 DNA reads TGTGCCAGCAGTCTTAATAACAATCAGCCCCAGCATTTT.

Points on this clonotype: A much larger clone is a single base away; this may be a read error. This sequence joins TRBV29-1 and TRBJ2-6; no firm D call. The germline gives CDR1 SQVTM, CDR2 ANQGSEA. The CDR3 consists of 14 residues. As DNA, the CDR3 is TGCAGAGTTGAAGTCCAGAACGGGGCCAACGTCCTGACTTTC. Amino acid sequence: CRVEVQNGANVLTF.

The CDR3 loop reads CASLGSGETQYF. In DNA form, the CDR3 reads TGTGCCAGCTTGGGATCGGGAGAGACCCAGTACTTC. The gene calls are TRBV6-2 or TRBV6-3 and TRBJ2-5; D call uncertain. Per germline, CDR1 MNHEY and CDR2 SVGEGT. Trimming shortened V by 8 bases and J by 4 bases, and 11 bases separated the two germline ends. CDR3 size: 12 residues.

The rearrangement links TRBV3-1 to TRBJ2-1, with 7 bases lining up with TRBD2. Looked up from germline, CDR1 is LGHDT and CDR2 is YNNKEL (reference sequence). V shed 3 bases, J shed 12 bases, and the junction held 8 bases outside the gene matches. The CDR3 contains 13 residues. CDR3 loop: CASSHTPPGGQFF. As DNA, the CDR3 is TGTGCCAGCAGCCATACCCCTCCGGGGGGGCAGTTCTTC.

This clonotype appeared many times. This chain connects TRBV6-1 to TRBJ2-3, with D unclear. V was cut by 8 bases and J by 2 bases, with 8 bases left in between. This CDR3 comprises 12 residues. Germline V gives CDR1 MNHNS, CDR2 SASEGT. Here the CDR3 DNA reads TGTGCCAGCGTTCCCTCCACAGATACGCAGTATTTT. Translating it yields CASVPSTDTQYF.

There are a few counts of this clonotype. V and J are TRBV7-3 and TRBJ1-2; the match to TRBD1 covers 9 bases. The V segment lost 1 base and the J segment 13 bases; nucleotides outside the gene matches: 10. This CDR3 has 14 residues. Germline values: CDR1 SGHTA, CDR2 FQGTGA. The CDR3 here is CASSLMRTGDVITF. The DNA of the CDR3 is TGTGCCAGCAGCTTAATGAGGACAGGGGATGTTATCACCTTC.

This rearrangement joins TRBV11-2 to TRBJ2-3; no clear D gene. The CDR3 loop spans 15 amino acids. Trimming took off 5 bases at V and 3 bases at J, with 15 bases between the two ends. Germline V CDR1 and CDR2: SGHAT, FQNNGV. The CDR3 sequence: CASSTNSVATDTQYF. The DNA for the CDR3 is TGTGCCAGCAGCACGAACAGCGTTGCGACAGATACGCAGTATTTT. The whole variable domain, remainder taken from reference TRBV11-2 and TRBJ2-3, is EAGVAQSPRYKIIEKRQSVAFWCNPISGHATLYWYQQILGQGPKLLIQFQNNGVVDDSQLPKDRFSAERLKGVDSTLKIQPAKLEDSAVYLCASSTNSVATDTQYFGPGTRLTVL.

This clonotype showed up many times. The chain carries TRBV19 and TRBJ2-5; possibly TRBD2 for D (6 bases). Deletions cut 10 bases from V and 4 bases from J, with 22 bases between. Germline CDR1 LNHDA, CDR2 SQIVND (reference sequence). The CDR3 contains 15 residues. The CDR3 sequence is CAISPPGTVRETQYF. The CDR3 region has the DNA TGTGCCATCTCACCGCCGGGGACTGTACGAGAGACCCAGTACTTC.

This clonotype was counted between two and nine times. V and J are TRBV10-3 and TRBJ1-6, with 8 bases matching TRBD1. J was trimmed by 9 bases and V by 9 bases; bases with no gene match: 7. Germline values: CDR1 ENHRY, CDR2 SYGVKD. The CDR3 has 13 residues. CDR3 in amino acids: CAISGGDLSPLHF. The CDR3 bases are TGTGCCATTTCAGGGGGCGACCTTTCACCCCTCCACTTT.